This section outlines one T cell receptor (beta chain) sequence together with its context. Its antigen is still unknown. The protocol was immunoSEQ multiplex PCR, while the TCRdb copy is restricted to in-frame clones and leaves out a portion. The repertoire holds around 160,000 clones, with approximately 85% as singletons. This sample was included in a study of T cell responses to AZD1222 COVID-19 vaccine. Study-wide results and limits: The peak T cell response came first, and repertoires were sampled only after it.

The germline V and J ends were trimmed by 3 bases and 6 bases, with 10 bases remaining between them. The CDR3 totals 13 residues. Sequenced here: peripheral blood, sampled on day 0 of MenACWY control vaccination. The V gene is TRBV12-3 or TRBV12-4, the J gene TRBJ2-3, with a possible D match to TRBD2 (5 bases). This clonotype was sampled from an adult in good health. CDR3 amino acids: CASSLGPGDTQYF. The CDR3 nucleotides read TGTGCCAGCAGTTTGGGTCCGGGGGATACGCAGTATTTT.